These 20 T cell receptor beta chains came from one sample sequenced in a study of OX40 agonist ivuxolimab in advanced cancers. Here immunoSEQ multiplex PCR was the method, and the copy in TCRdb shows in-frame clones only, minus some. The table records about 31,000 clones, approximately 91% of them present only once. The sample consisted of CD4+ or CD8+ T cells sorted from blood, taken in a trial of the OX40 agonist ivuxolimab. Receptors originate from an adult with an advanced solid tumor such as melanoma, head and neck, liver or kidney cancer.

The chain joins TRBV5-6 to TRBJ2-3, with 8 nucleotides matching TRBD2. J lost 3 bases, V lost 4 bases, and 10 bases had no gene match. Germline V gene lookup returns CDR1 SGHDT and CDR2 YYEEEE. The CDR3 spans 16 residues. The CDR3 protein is CASSPTGREVTDTQYF. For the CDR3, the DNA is TGTGCCAGCAGCCCCACTGGGCGGGAGGTGACAGATACGCAGTATTTT.

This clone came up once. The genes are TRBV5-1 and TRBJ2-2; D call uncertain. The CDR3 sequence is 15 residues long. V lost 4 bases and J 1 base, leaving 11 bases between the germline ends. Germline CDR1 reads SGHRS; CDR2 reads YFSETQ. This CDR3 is CASSPVAGNTGELFF. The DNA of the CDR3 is TGCGCCAGCAGCCCAGTGGCAGGGAACACCGGGGAGCTGTTTTTT.

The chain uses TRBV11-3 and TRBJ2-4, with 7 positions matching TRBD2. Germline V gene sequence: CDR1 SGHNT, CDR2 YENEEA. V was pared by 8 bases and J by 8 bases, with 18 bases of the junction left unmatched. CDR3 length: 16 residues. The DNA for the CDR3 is TGTGCCAGCGACCTCCTCGGGGGGATCAGGGCGGACATTCAGTACTTC. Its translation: CASDLLGGIRADIQYF.

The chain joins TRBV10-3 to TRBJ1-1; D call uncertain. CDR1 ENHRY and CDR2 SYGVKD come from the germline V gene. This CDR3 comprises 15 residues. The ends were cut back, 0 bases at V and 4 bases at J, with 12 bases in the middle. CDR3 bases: TGTGCCATCAGTGAGTCGGGCCAGCTGGGCACTGAAGCTTTCTTT. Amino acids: CAISESGQLGTEAFF.

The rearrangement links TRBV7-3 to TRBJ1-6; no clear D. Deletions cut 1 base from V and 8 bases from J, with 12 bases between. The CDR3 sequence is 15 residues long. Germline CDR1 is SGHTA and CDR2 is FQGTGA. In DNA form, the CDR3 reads TGTGCCAGCAGCTTAAACTCGGGGTCGGATTCACCCCTCCACTTT. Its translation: CASSLNSGSDSPLHF.

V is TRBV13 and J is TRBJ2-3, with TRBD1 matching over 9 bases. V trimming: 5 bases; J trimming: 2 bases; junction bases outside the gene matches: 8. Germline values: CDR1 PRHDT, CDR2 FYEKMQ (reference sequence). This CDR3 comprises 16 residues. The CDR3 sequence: CASSLYWDRDTDTQYF. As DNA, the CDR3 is TGTGCCAGCAGCCTCTACTGGGACAGGGACACAGATACGCAGTATTTT.

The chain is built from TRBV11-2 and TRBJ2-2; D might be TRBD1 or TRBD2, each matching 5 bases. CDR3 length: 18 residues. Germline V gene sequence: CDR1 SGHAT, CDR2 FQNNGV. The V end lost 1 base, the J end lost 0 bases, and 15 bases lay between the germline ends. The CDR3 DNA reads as TGTGCCAGCAGCTTAGTATGGGACGCCGGGACGAACACCGGGGAGCTGTTTTTT. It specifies CASSLVWDAGTNTGELFF. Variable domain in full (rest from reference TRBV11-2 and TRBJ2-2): EAGVAQSPRYKIIEKRQSVAFWCNPISGHATLYWYQQILGQGPKLLIQFQNNGVVDDSQLPKDRFSAERLKGVDSTLKIQPAKLEDSAVYLCASSLVWDAGTNTGELFFGEGSRLTVL.

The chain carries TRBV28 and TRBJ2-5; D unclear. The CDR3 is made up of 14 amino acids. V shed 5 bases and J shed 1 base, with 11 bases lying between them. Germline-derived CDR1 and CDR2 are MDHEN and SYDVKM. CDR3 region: CASSQSRSQETQYF. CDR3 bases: TGTGCCAGCAGTCAGTCACGGTCCCAAGAGACCCAGTACTTC.

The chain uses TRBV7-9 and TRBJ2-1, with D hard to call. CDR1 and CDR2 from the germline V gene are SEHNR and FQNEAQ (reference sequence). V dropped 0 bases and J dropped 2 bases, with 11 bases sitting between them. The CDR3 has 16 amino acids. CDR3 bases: TGTGCCAGCAGCTTAGCCGGCCCGAAGCCCTACAATGAGCAGTTCTTC. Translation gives CASSLAGPKPYNEQFF.

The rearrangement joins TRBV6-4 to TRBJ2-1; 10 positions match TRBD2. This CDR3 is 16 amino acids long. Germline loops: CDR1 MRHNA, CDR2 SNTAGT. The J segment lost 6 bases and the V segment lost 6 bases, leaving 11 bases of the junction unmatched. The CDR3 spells CASSREGASGSNEQFF. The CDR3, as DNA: TGTGCCAGCAGCAGAGAGGGGGCTAGCGGGAGCAATGAGCAGTTCTTC.

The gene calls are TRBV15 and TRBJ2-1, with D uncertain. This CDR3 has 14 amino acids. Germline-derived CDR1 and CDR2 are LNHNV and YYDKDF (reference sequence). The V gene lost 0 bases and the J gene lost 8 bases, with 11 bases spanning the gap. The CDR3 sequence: CATSRDERSHEQFF. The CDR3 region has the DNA TGTGCCACCAGCAGAGATGAAAGGTCGCATGAGCAGTTCTTC.

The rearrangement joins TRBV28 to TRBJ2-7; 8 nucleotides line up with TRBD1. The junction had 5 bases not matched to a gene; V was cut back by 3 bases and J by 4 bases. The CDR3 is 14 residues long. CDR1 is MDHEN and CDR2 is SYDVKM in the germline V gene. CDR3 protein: CASSFDRGAYEQYF. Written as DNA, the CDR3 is TGTGCCAGCAGTTTTGACAGGGGTGCGTACGAGCAGTACTTC.

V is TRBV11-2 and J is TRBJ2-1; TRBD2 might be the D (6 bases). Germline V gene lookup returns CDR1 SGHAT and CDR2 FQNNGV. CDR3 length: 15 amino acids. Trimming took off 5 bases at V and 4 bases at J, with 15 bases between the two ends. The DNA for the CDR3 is TGTGCCAGCAGCCCACGTAGCGGAACTTACAATGAGCAGTTCTTC. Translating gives CASSPRSGTYNEQFF. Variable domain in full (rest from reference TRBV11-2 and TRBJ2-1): EAGVAQSPRYKIIEKRQSVAFWCNPISGHATLYWYQQILGQGPKLLIQFQNNGVVDDSQLPKDRFSAERLKGVDSTLKIQPAKLEDSAVYLCASSPRSGTYNEQFFGPGTRLTVL.

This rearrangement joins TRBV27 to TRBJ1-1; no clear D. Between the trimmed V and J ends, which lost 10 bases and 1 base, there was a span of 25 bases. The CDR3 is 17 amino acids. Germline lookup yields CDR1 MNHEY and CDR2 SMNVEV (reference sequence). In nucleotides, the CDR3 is TGTGCCATAACACCCCGACCCCGCTTACCCTCGAACACTGAAGCTTTCTTT. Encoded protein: CAITPRPRLPSNTEAFF.

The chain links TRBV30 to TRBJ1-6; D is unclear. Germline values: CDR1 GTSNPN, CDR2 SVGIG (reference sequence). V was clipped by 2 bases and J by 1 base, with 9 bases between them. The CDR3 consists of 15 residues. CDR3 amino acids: CAWSFEGSYNSPLHF. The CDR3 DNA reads TGTGCCTGGAGTTTCGAGGGATCCTATAATTCACCCCTCCACTTT.

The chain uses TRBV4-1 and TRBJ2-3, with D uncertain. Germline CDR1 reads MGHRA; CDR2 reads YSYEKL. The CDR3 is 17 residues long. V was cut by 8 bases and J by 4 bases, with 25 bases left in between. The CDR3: CASAQDGSASPADTQYF. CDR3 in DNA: TGCGCCAGCGCCCAAGACGGGTCAGCCAGCCCCGCAGATACGCAGTATTTT.

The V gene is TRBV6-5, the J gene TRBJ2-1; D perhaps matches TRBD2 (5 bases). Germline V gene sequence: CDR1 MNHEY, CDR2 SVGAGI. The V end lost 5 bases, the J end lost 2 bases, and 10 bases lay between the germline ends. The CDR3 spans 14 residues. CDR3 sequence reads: CASSRPGTYNEQFF. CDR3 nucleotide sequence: TGTGCCAGCAGTCGACCGGGGACCTACAATGAGCAGTTCTTC.

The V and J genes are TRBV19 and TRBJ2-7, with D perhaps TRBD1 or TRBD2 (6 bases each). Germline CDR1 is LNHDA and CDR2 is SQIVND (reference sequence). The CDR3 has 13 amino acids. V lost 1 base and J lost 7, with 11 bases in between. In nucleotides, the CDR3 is TGTGCCAGTAGTATAGTTGGGGGGCAGGAGCAGTACTTC. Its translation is CASSIVGGQEQYF.

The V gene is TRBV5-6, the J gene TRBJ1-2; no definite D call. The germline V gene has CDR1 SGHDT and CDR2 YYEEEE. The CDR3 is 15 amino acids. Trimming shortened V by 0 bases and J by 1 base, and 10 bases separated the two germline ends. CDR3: CASSLDRLVNYGYTF. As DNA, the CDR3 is TGTGCCAGCAGCTTGGATCGACTGGTTAACTATGGCTACACCTTC. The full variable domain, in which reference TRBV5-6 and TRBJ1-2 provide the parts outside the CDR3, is DAGVTQSPTHLIKTRGQQVTLRCSPKSGHDTVSWYQQALGQGPQFIFQYYEEEERQRGNFPDRFSGHQFPNYSSELNVNALLLGDSALYLCASSLDRLVNYGYTFGSGTRLTVV.

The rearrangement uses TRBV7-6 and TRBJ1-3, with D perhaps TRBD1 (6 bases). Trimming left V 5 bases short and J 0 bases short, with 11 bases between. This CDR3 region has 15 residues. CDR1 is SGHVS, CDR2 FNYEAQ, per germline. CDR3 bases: TGTGCCAGCAGCGACAGGACGGACTCTGGAAACACCATATATTTT. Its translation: CASSDRTDSGNTIYF.